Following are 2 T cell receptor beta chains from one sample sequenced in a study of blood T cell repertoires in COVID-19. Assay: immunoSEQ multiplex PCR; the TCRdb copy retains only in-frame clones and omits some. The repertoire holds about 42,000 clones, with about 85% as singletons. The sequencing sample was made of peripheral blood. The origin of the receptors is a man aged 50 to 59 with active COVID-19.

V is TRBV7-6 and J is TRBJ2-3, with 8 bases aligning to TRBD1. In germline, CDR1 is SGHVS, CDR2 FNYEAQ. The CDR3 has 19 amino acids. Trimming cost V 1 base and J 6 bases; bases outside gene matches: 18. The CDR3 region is CASSLVSGGVQRSWDTQYF. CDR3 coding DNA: TGTGCCAGCAGCTTAGTTTCAGGGGGCGTACAAAGGTCGTGGGATACGCAGTATTTT.

CDR3 sequence: CASSRGTTISYEQYF. In DNA, the CDR3 is TGTGCCAGCAGCCGCGGGACTACAATCTCCTACGAGCAGTACTTC. The chain uses TRBV28 and TRBJ2-7, with 7 bases identical to TRBD2. From germline, CDR1 is MDHEN and CDR2 SYDVKM. The J segment lost 0 bases and the V segment lost 6 bases, leaving 8 bases of the junction unmatched. CDR3 length equals 15 residues.